The count of the clone carrying this T cell receptor (beta chain) is one. This record belongs to a study of blood T cell repertoires in COVID-19. In the original workflow: By means of reference gene primer amplification, nucleated cell counts were estimated. Generated by immunoSEQ multiplex PCR, the TCRdb table keeps only in-frame clones and is missing some. V, J and clone size are taken as reported in that table, and D and trimming were inferred from the DNA itself. The sample shows 150,000 or so clones, about nine tenths of them seen only once. This study enrolled people aged 18 to 89 from about two dozen US geographic areas. V lost 1 base and J lost 2, with 12 bases in between. Per germline, CDR1 SGHRS and CDR2 YFSETQ. CDR3 size: 15 residues.

The sequence was obtained from a middle-aged woman who had been exposed to COVID-19. Material: PBMCs or T cells enriched from blood (not recorded which). The chain employs TRBV5-1 and TRBJ1-2, with a possible D match to TRBD1 (5 bases). DNA of the CDR3: TGCGCCAGCAGCTTGCGGCAGGGCGGCAACTATGGCTACACCTTC. As protein: CASSLRQGGNYGYTF.